The clone carrying this TCR beta chain was detected many times. Its specificity is not known. Germline CDR1 reads SGHRS; CDR2 reads YFSETQ. The length of the CDR3 is 13 residues. The ends were cut back, 1 base at V and 7 bases at J, with 9 bases in the middle. The data derive from a study of T cells in Graves' hyperthyroidism and ophthalmopathy. About the research overall: The initial diagnosis was the point when peripheral blood was collected, ahead of any treatment.

Exclusions: uncontrolled infection, other autoimmune disease, pregnancy, lactation. Regarding the study as a whole: Blood also contained most expanded thyroid clonotypes above 0.001.

From RNA transcripts, TCR beta CDR3 regions were amplified. The HTBI primer set was used in a first-round RT-PCR of the TCR CDR3. TCRdb ran MiXCR on the multiplex PCR reads and lists one entry per CDR3 protein. In the table there are roughly 250,000 distinct CDR3 sequences, approximately 16% of which are singletons. This sequence originates from a woman aged 18-30 years with Graves' ophthalmopathy. The chain recombines TRBV5-1 with TRBJ2-1; D is unclear. The material sequenced was blood. CDR3 coding DNA: TGCGCCAGCAGCTTGACCCCGGTAAATGAGCAGTTCTTC. This gives the protein CASSLTPVNEQFF.